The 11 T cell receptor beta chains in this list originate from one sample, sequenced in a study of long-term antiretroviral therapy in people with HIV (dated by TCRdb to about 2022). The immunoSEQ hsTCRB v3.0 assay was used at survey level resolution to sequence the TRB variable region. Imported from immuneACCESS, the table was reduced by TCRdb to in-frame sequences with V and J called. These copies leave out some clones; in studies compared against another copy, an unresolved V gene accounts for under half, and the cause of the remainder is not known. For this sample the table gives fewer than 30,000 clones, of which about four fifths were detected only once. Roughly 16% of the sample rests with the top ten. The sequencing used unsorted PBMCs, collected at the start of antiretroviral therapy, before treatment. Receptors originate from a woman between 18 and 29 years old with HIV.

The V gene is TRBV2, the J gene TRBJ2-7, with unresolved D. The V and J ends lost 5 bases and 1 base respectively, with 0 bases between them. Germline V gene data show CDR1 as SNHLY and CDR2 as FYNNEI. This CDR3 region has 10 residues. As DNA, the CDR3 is TGTGCCAGCAGTTCCTACGAGCAGTACTTC. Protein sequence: CASSSYEQYF.

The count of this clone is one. DNA of the CDR3: TGTGCCAGCACCGGTAGGGGGGGTGTCGGGTACAATGAGCAGTTCTTC. Its translation: CASTGRGGVGYNEQFF. This chain links TRBV7-6 with TRBJ2-1; a weak D match, TRBD2 (7 bases). The CDR3 is 16 amino acids. Looked up from germline, CDR1 is SGHVS and CDR2 is FNYEAQ. V lost 7 bases to trimming and J lost 4 bases, with 20 bases between them. The variable domain in full, with the rest retrieved from reference TRBV7-6 and TRBJ2-1, is GAGVSQSPRYKVTKRGQDVALRCDPISGHVSLYWYRQALGQGPEFLTYFNYEAQQDKSGLPNDRFSAERPEGSISTLTIQRTEQRDSAMYRCASTGRGGVGYNEQFFGPGTRLTVL.

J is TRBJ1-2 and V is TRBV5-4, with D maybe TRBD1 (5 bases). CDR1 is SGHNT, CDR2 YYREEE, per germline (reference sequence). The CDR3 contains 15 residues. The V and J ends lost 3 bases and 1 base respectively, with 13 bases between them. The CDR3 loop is CASSYDRVLNYGYTF. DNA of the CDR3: TGTGCCAGCAGCTACGACAGAGTCCTTAACTATGGCTACACCTTC.

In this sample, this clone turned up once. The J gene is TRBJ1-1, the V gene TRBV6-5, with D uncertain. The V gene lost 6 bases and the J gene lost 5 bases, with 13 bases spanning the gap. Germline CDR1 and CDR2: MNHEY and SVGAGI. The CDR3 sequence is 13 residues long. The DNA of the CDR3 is TGTGCCAGCAGACGACTCATGCGGACTGAAGCTTTCTTT. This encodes CASRRLMRTEAFF.

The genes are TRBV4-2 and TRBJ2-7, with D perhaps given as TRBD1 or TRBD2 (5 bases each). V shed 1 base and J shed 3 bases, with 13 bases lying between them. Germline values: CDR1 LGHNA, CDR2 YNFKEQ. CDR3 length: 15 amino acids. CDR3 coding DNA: TGTGCCAGCAGCCAAGCCCGGGACGCCGTCTACGAGCAGTACTTC. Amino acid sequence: CASSQARDAVYEQYF.

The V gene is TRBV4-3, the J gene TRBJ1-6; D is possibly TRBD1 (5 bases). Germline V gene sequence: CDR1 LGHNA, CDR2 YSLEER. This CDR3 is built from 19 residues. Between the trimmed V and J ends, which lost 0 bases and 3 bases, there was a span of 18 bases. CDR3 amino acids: CASSQDRVGVANYNSPLHF. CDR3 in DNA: TGCGCCAGCAGCCAAGATAGGGTGGGGGTCGCCAACTATAATTCACCCCTCCACTTT.

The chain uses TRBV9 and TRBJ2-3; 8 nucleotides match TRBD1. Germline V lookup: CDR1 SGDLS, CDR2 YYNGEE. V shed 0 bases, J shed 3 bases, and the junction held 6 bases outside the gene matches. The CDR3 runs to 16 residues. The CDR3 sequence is CASSVGYRGKTDTQYF. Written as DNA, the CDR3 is TGTGCCAGCAGCGTAGGTTACAGGGGGAAGACAGATACGCAGTATTTT.

The CDR3: CASSLSGQWANEQYF. In DNA form, the CDR3 reads TGTGCCAGCAGCTTGTCGGGGCAGTGGGCTAACGAGCAGTACTTC. This chain links TRBV5-5 with TRBJ2-7; the D gene could be TRBD1 or TRBD2 (5 bases each). Germline assignment: CDR1 SGHKS and CDR2 YYEKEE (reference sequence). This CDR3 region has 15 residues. Trimming took off 1 base at V and 5 bases at J, with 16 bases between the two ends.

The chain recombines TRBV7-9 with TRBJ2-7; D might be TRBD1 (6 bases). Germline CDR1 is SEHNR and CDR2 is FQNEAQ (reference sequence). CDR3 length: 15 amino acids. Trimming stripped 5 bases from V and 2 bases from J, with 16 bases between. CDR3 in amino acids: CASSRLPDSTYEQYF. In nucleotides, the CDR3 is TGTGCCAGCAGCCGGCTCCCGGACAGCACCTACGAGCAGTACTTC. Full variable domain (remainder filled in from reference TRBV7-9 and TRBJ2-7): DTGVSQNPRHKITKRGQNVTFRCDPISEHNRLYWYRQTLGQGPEFLTYFQNEAQLEKSRLLSDRFSAERPKGSFSTLEIQRTEQGDSAMYLCASSRLPDSTYEQYFGPGTRLTVT.

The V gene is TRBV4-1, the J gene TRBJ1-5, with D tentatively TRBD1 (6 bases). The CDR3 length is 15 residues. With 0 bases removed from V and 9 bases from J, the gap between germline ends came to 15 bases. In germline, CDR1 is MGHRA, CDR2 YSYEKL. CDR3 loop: CASSQELQGHGPQHF. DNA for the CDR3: TGCGCCAGCAGCCAAGAATTACAGGGACATGGGCCCCAGCATTTT.

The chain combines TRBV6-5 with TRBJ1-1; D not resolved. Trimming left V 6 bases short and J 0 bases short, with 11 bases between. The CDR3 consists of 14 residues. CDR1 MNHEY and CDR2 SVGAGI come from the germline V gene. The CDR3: CASSELIVNTEAFF. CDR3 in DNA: TGTGCCAGCAGCGAACTAATAGTGAACACTGAAGCTTTCTTT.